The 25 T cell receptor beta chains below come from one sample, sequenced in a study of T cell responses to AZD1222 COVID-19 vaccine. Profiling relied on immunoSEQ multiplex PCR, and the TCRdb table lists in-frame clones only, not all of them. The sample consists of 120,000 to 150,000 clones, 70% to 90% of them appearing once. Sample: peripheral blood, taken on day 0 of AZD1222 vaccination. These receptors originate from an adult in good health.

The rearrangement joins TRBV7-6 to TRBJ2-7; no reliable D call. From germline, CDR1 is SGHVS and CDR2 FNYEAQ. V was shortened by 5 bases and J by 5 bases, with 13 bases between the two germline ends. The CDR3 runs 13 residues. The CDR3 protein is CASSPTLDHEQYF. The CDR3 DNA reads TGTGCCAGCAGCCCGACCTTAGACCACGAGCAGTACTTC.

This clone was detected a few times. The chain recombines TRBV7-2 with TRBJ2-1, with D possibly matching TRBD2 (5 bases). The CDR3 consists of 14 residues. The V and J ends lost 0 bases and 7 bases respectively, with 10 bases between them. The V gene's germline CDR1 is SGHTA and CDR2 FQGNSA. The CDR3 DNA sequence: TGTGCCAGCAGCTTAGCTAGCGTAAATAATGAGCAGTTCTTC. It specifies CASSLASVNNEQFF.

The chain carries TRBV30 and TRBJ2-2; 11 bases agree with TRBD1. CDR1 GTSNPN and CDR2 SVGIG come from the germline V gene (reference sequence). V dropped 3 bases and J dropped 3; count of bases not matched to a gene: 6. The CDR3 has 16 residues. The CDR3 loop is CAWSWTGGKYTGELFF. For the CDR3, the DNA is TGTGCCTGGAGCTGGACAGGGGGCAAGTACACCGGGGAGCTGTTTTTT.

This sequence joins TRBV19 and TRBJ2-7; 10 positions match TRBD2. Unmatched junction bases numbered 17, after V lost 4 bases and J lost 5 bases. In germline, CDR1 is LNHDA, CDR2 SQIVND (reference sequence). This CDR3 comprises 18 residues. CDR3 residues: CASSRGQREGLYLDEQYF. Written as DNA, the CDR3 is TGTGCCAGTAGTAGAGGACAGCGGGAGGGCCTATACCTGGACGAGCAGTACTTC. The full variable domain, its missing parts supplied by reference TRBV19 and TRBJ2-7, is DGGITQSPKYLFRKEGQNVTLSCEQNLNHDAMYWYRQDPGQGLRLIYYSQIVNDFQKGDIAEGYSVSREKKESFPLTVTSAQKNPTAFYLCASSRGQREGLYLDEQYFGPGTRLTVT.

This chain links TRBV7-9 with TRBJ2-7; maybe TRBD1 (5 bases). This CDR3 comprises 12 residues. CDR1 is SEHNR, CDR2 FQNEAQ, per germline (reference sequence). The ends were cut back, 6 bases at V and 7 bases at J, with 13 bases in the middle. CDR3 coding DNA: TGTGCCAGCAGTCCCCCCAGGGCGGAGCAGTACTTC. Translated, it gives CASSPPRAEQYF.

The gene calls are TRBV15 and TRBJ2-5, with 7 bases matching TRBD2. J gave up 5 bases and V 0 bases, and 6 bases lay outside the gene matches. Germline loops: CDR1 LNHNV, CDR2 YYDKDF (reference sequence). This CDR3 region has 15 residues. The CDR3 loop reads CATSRDLAGVETQYF. In DNA form, the CDR3 reads TGTGCCACCAGCAGAGATCTGGCGGGAGTGGAGACCCAGTACTTC.

To note about this clone: Additional DNA sequences in this sample encode the identical CDR3. The V call is TRBV5-1, the J call TRBJ1-1, with D unclear. Germline CDR1 reads SGHRS; CDR2 reads YFSETQ. The CDR3 is made up of 12 amino acids. Trimming took 2 bases from V and 4 from J, leaving 6 bases between them. The CDR3 bases are TGCGCCAGCAGCTTCTTGGGCACTGAAGCTTTCTTT. Its protein product is CASSFLGTEAFF.

The chain joins TRBV6-5 to TRBJ1-1; weak D call: TRBD1 (5 bases). Trimming took 10 bases from V and 1 from J, leaving 13 bases between them. The CDR3 has 13 residues. Germline lookup yields CDR1 MNHEY and CDR2 SVGAGI. The CDR3 here is CAILGVSNTEAFF. Written as DNA, the CDR3 is TGTGCCATCCTGGGGGTCTCGAACACTGAAGCTTTCTTT.

The chain is built from TRBV7-8 and TRBJ2-7, with D possibly being TRBD1 (6 bases). Germline V gene lookup returns CDR1 SGHVS and CDR2 FQNEAQ. Trimming pared 1 base from V and 4 bases from J, leaving 11 bases between. The CDR3 is 14 amino acids. The CDR3 DNA follows: TGTGCCAGCAGCTTAGAAGCAGGGGCGTACGAGCAGTACTTC. It is translated as CASSLEAGAYEQYF.

This clone has only one observation. The chain carries TRBV20-1 and TRBJ2-3; 9 bases line up with TRBD1. The ends lost 3 bases at V and 2 bases at J; junction bases unmatched: 9. Germline values: CDR1 DFQATT, CDR2 SNEGSKA (reference sequence). The CDR3 has 16 amino acids. The CDR3 is CSASWGQGIPTDTQYF. The CDR3 DNA reads TGCAGTGCTAGTTGGGGACAGGGAATACCCACAGATACGCAGTATTTT.

The V and J genes are TRBV19 and TRBJ2-1, with a tentative D call TRBD1 (5 bases). CDR3 length: 11 amino acids. V was trimmed by 9 bases and J by 5 bases, leaving 8 bases between them. Per germline, CDR1 LNHDA and CDR2 SQIVND (reference sequence). The CDR3 protein is CASCRDNEQFF. The CDR3 DNA sequence: TGTGCCAGCTGCAGGGACAATGAGCAGTTCTTC.

This clone was seen once. The gene calls are TRBV11-3 and TRBJ2-7; D might be TRBD1 (5 bases). In germline, CDR1 is SGHNT, CDR2 YENEEA. Trimming shortened V by 6 bases and J by 3 bases, and 15 bases separated the two germline ends. CDR3 length equals 14 residues. The CDR3 loop reads CASRQTATYYEQYF. The CDR3 bases are TGTGCCAGCAGACAGACAGCAACATACTACGAGCAGTACTTC.

The J gene is TRBJ2-1, the V gene TRBV5-1; unclear D gene. V was cut by 0 bases and J by 0 bases, with 10 bases left in between. The V gene's germline CDR1 is SGHRS and CDR2 YFSETQ. The CDR3 length is 16 residues. The CDR3 DNA sequence: TGCGCCAGCAGCTTGGAGGCCCTTAGCTCCTACAATGAGCAGTTCTTC. Encoded protein: CASSLEALSSYNEQFF. Complete variable domain (other parts from reference TRBV5-1 and TRBJ2-1): KAGVTQTPRYLIKTRGQQVTLSCSPISGHRSVSWYQQTPGQGLQFLFEYFSETQRNKGNFPGRFSGRQFSNSRSEMNVSTLELGDSALYLCASSLEALSSYNEQFFGPGTRLTVL.

This clone appeared a few times. V gene TRBV7-8 combines with J gene TRBJ2-3; 13 bases are shared with TRBD2. CDR1 is SGHVS, CDR2 FQNEAQ, per germline. The CDR3 consists of 16 residues. Losses at the gene ends were 2 bases for V and 6 bases for J; bases not matched to a gene: 5. CDR3 in DNA: TGTGCCAGCAGCTTAAGGACTAGCGGGAGTAGGGATACGCAGTATTTT. It specifies CASSLRTSGSRDTQYF.

The chain links TRBV27 to TRBJ2-2; no clear D gene. V was trimmed by 5 bases and J by 6 bases, leaving 10 bases between them. The CDR3 spans 13 residues. Germline V gene sequence: CDR1 MNHEY, CDR2 SMNVEV (reference sequence). CDR3 residues: CASSPTRSGELFF. In DNA form, the CDR3 reads TGTGCCAGCAGTCCAACTCGCTCCGGGGAGCTGTTTTTT.

The chain joins TRBV7-2 to TRBJ2-7, with D hard to call. V was trimmed by 3 bases and J by 3 bases, leaving 6 bases between them. The germline V gene encodes CDR1 SGHTA and CDR2 FQGNSA. There are 12 residues in the CDR3. In DNA form, the CDR3 reads TGTGCCAGCAGCTTTAGCAGCTACGAGCAGTACTTC. Its translation is CASSFSSYEQYF.

This rearrangement joins TRBV28 to TRBJ1-1, with D uncertain. V was pared by 4 bases and J by 2 bases, with 8 bases between. The germline V gene has CDR1 MDHEN and CDR2 SYDVKM. The CDR3 runs 13 residues. As DNA, the CDR3 is TGTGCCAGCAGTTCACGGCGCAACACTGAAGCTTTCTTT. Its protein product is CASSSRRNTEAFF. Filled out from reference TRBV28 and TRBJ1-1, the complete variable domain reads DVKVTQSSRYLVKRTGEKVFLECVQDMDHENMFWYRQDPGLGLRLIYFSYDVKMKEKGDIPEGYSVSREKKERFSLILESASTNQTSMYLCASSSRRNTEAFFGQGTRLTVV.

The chain joins TRBV11-3 to TRBJ1-1; D call uncertain. The CDR3 spans 15 residues. From germline, CDR1 is SGHNT and CDR2 YENEEA. Trimming shortened V by 3 bases and J by 1 base, and 12 bases separated the two germline ends. Written as DNA, the CDR3 is TGTGCCAGCAGCTTTACTGGGATGGCGAACACTGAAGCTTTCTTT. This codes for CASSFTGMANTEAFF.

This chain links TRBV12-3 or TRBV12-4 with TRBJ2-7; D is ambiguous. Trimming pared 4 bases from V and 1 base from J, leaving 8 bases between. The CDR3 has 13 amino acids. The CDR3 DNA follows: TGTGCCAGCAGTTCCCGGGCATCCTACGAGCAGTACTTC. Residues: CASSSRASYEQYF.

This rearrangement joins TRBV19 to TRBJ1-5; D remains unclear. V was trimmed by 7 bases and J by 1 base, leaving 11 bases between them. The germline V gene encodes CDR1 LNHDA and CDR2 SQIVND (reference sequence). CDR3 size: 14 residues. CDR3: CASNLMGSNQPQHF. Written as DNA, the CDR3 is TGTGCCAGTAATCTGATGGGGAGCAATCAGCCCCAGCATTTT. Full variable domain (remainder filled in from reference TRBV19 and TRBJ1-5): DGGITQSPKYLFRKEGQNVTLSCEQNLNHDAMYWYRQDPGQGLRLIYYSQIVNDFQKGDIAEGYSVSREKKESFPLTVTSAQKNPTAFYLCASNLMGSNQPQHFGDGTRLSIL.

The chain combines TRBV27 with TRBJ2-1; tentative D call: TRBD1 (5 bases). The CDR3 loop spans 11 amino acids. Trimming removed 4 bases at V and 10 bases at J, with 8 bases between. Germline V CDR1 and CDR2: MNHEY, SMNVEV (reference sequence). CDR3 protein: CASSSTGEQFF. Written as DNA, the CDR3 is TGTGCCAGCAGTTCTACAGGAGAGCAGTTCTTC.

The V call is TRBV23-1, the J call TRBJ1-6, with 7 bases lining up with TRBD1. TRBV23-1 is flagged as an ORF with uncertain function. V lost 2 bases, J lost 12 bases, and 19 bases stayed unmatched. The CDR3 contains 18 residues. CDR3 amino acids: CASSQGAQTGRKGLPLHF. The CDR3 DNA is TGCGCCAGCAGTCAAGGGGCCCAGACAGGGAGAAAAGGCTTACCCCTCCACTTT.

This clone was seen more than once but under ten times. This chain joins TRBV30 and TRBJ1-4; the D gene is possibly TRBD1 (6 bases). Trimming removed 3 bases from V and 2 bases from J, with 13 bases in between. The CDR3 covers 15 residues. From germline, CDR1 is GTSNPN and CDR2 SVGIG (reference sequence). The CDR3 DNA reads as TGTGCCTGGAGGAACATACAGGGCACTAATGAAAAACTGTTTTTT. This codes for CAWRNIQGTNEKLFF.

The chain joins TRBV4-3 to TRBJ1-1, with D uncertain. This CDR3 has 16 residues. Germline V gene data show CDR1 as LGHNA and CDR2 as YSLEER. V was clipped by 1 base and J by 3 bases, with 15 bases between them. CDR3 in DNA: TGCGCCAGCAGCCAAGTATCGAAAAGCGGAGACACTGAAGCTTTCTTT. Protein product: CASSQVSKSGDTEAFF.

This chain links TRBV9 with TRBJ1-2; 8 bases line up with TRBD1. The CDR3 spans 17 residues. The V gene's germline CDR1 is SGDLS and CDR2 YYNGEE. Trimming cost V 1 base and J 6 bases; bases outside gene matches: 14. The CDR3 loop is CASSVTTGAIGENGYTF. The CDR3 DNA reads TGTGCCAGCAGCGTAACGACAGGGGCTATAGGCGAGAATGGCTACACCTTC.